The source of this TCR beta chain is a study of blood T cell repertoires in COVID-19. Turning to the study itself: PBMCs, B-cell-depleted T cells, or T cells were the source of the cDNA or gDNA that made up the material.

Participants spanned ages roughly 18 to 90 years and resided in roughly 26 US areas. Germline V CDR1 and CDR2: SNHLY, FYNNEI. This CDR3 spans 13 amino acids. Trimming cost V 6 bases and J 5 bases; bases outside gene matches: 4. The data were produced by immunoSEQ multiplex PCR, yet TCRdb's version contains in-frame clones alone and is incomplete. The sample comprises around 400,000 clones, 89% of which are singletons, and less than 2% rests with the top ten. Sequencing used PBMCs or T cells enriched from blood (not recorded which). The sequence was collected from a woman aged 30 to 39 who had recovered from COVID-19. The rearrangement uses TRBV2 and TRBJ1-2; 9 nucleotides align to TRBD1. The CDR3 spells CASSRQGGYGYTF. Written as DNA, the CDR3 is TGTGCCAGCAGCCGACAGGGGGGGTATGGCTACACCTTC. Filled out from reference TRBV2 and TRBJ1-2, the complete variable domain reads EPEVTQTPSHQVTQMGQEVILRCVPISNHLYFYWYRQILGQKVEFLVSFYNNEISEKSEIFDDQFSVERPDGSNFTLKIRSTKLEDSAMYFCASSRQGGYGYTFGSGTRLTVV.